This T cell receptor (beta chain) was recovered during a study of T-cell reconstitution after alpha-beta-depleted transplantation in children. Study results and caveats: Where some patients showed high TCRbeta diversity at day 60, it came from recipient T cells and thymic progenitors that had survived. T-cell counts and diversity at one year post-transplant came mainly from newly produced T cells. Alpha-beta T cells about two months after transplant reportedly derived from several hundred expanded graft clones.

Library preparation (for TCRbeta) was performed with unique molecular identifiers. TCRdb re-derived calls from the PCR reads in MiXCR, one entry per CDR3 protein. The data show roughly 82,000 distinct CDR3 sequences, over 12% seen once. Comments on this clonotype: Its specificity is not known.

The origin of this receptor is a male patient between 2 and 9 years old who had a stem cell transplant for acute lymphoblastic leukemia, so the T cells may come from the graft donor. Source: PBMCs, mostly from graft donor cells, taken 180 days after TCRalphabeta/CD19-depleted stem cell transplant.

CDR3 residues: CASSSGRTLTDTQYF. The CDR3 DNA reads TGTGCCAGCAGTTCAGGGCGGACACTCACAGATACGCAGTATTTT. J is TRBJ2-3 and V is TRBV7-3; possible D gene TRBD1, 5 bases. The CDR3 contains 15 residues. Germline V gene data show CDR1 as SGHTA and CDR2 as FQGTGA. V shed 6 bases and J shed 2 bases, with 15 bases lying between them.